This T cell receptor (beta chain) was found in a study of CD8 T cells in Susac syndrome. Reverse transcription used roughly 0.5 to 1 ug RNA and random hexamers. TCRdb called the immunoSEQ multiplex PCR reads again in MiXCR, with one record for every CDR3 protein. The profile shows some 240,000 distinct CDR3 sequences, 90% to 97% of them singletons. This CDR3 region has 14 residues. Trimming pared 4 bases from V and 4 bases from J, leaving 13 bases between. Germline CDR1 and CDR2: SGHTA and FQGNSA. This clonotype was obtained from a human donor with Susac syndrome. Input material: CD4+ T cells from PBMCs. This chain connects TRBV7-2 to TRBJ1-2; the D is unclear. Here the CDR3 DNA reads TGTGCCAGCAGCTCGGCGTCTCTTGGCTATGGCTACACCTTC. Translating it yields CASSSASLGYGYTF. Based on the CDR3 plus reference TRBV7-2 and TRBJ1-2, the full variable domain is GAGVSQSPSNKVTEKGKDVELRCDPISGHTALYWYRQSLGQGLEFLIYFQGNSAPDKSGLPSDRFSAERTGGSVSTLTIQRTQQEDSAVYLCASSSASLGYGYTFGSGTRLTVV.